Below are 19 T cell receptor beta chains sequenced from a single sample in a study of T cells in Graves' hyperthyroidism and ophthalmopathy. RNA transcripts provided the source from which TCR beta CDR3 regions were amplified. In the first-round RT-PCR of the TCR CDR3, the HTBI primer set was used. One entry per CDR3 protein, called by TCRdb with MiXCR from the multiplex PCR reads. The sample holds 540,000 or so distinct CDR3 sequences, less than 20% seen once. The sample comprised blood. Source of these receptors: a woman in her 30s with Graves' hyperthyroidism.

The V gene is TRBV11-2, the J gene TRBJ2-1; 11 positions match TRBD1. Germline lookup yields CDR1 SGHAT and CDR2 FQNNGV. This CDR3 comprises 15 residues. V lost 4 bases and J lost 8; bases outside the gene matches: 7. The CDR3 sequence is CASSSGQGAIDEQFF. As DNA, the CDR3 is TGTGCCAGCAGCTCCGGACAGGGGGCAATCGATGAGCAGTTCTTC.

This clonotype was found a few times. The CDR3 DNA reads as TGTGCCAGCAGCGTACAGGCCAACGTCCTGACTTTC. Translated: CASSVQANVLTF. The V gene is TRBV9, the J gene TRBJ2-6; D is undetermined. V lost 1 base and J lost 6, with 2 bases in between. Germline CDR1 SGDLS, CDR2 YYNGEE. CDR3 length: 12 amino acids.

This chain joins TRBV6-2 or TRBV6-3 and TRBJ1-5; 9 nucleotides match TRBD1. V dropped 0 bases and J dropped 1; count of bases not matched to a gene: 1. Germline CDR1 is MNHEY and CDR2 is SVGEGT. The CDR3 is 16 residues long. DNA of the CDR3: TGTGCCAGCAGTTACTCCGGGACAGGGAGCAATCAGCCCCAGCATTTT. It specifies CASSYSGTGSNQPQHF.

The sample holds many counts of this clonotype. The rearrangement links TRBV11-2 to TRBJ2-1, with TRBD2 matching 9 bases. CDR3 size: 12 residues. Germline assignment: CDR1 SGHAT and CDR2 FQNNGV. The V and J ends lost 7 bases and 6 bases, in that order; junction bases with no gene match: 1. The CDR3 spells CASMTSGNEQFF. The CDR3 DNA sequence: TGTGCCAGCATGACTAGCGGCAATGAGCAGTTCTTC.

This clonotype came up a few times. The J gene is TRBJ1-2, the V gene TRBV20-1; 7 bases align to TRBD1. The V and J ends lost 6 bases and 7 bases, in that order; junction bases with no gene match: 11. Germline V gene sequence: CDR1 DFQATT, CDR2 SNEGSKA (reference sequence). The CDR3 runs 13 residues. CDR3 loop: CSAPTGTVAGYTF. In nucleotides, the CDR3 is TGCAGTGCCCCGACAGGGACTGTGGCTGGCTACACCTTC.

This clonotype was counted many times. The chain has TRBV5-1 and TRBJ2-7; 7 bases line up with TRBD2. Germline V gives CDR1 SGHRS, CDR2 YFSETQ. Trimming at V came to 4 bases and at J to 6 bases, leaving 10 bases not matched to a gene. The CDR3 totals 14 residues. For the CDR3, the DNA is TGCGCCAGCAGCCCATGGACTAGTTCAGGCGAGCAGTACTTC. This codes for CASSPWTSSGEQYF. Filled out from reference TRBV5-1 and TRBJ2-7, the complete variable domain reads KAGVTQTPRYLIKTRGQQVTLSCSPISGHRSVSWYQQTPGQGLQFLFEYFSETQRNKGNFPGRFSGRQFSNSRSEMNVSTLELGDSALYLCASSPWTSSGEQYFGPGTRLTVT.

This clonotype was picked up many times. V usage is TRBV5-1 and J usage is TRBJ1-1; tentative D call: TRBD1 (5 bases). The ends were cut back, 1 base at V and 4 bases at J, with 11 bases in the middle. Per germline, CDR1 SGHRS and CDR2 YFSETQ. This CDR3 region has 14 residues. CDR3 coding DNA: TGCGCCAGCAGCTTGTCCGGAGGGACCACTGAAGCTTTCTTT. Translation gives CASSLSGGTTEAFF.

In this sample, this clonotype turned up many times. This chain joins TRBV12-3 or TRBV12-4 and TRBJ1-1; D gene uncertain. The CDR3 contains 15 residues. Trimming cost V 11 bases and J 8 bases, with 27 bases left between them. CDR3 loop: CACDLFRRPEREAFF. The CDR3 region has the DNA TGTGCCTGTGATTTGTTTAGAAGGCCCGAGCGGGAAGCTTTCTTT.

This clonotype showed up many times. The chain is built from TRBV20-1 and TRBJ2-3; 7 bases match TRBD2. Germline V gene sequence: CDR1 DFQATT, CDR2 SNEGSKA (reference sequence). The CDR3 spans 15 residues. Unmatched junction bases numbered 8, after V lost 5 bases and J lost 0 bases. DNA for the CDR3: TGCAGTGCTCTTTCAGCGGGGACTAGCACAGATACGCAGTATTTT. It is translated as CSALSAGTSTDTQYF.

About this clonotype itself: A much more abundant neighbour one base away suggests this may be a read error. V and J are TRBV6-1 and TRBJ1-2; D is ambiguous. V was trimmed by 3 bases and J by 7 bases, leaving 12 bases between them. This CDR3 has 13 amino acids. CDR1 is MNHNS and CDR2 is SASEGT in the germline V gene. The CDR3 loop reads CASSEAQDVGYTF. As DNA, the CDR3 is TGTGCCAGCAGTGAGGCCCAGGATGTTGGCTACACCTTC.

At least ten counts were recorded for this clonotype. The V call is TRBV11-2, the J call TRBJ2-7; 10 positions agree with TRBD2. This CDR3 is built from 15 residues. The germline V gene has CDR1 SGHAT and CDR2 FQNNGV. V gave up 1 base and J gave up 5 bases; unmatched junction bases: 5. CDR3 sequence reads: CASSLGVAGGHEQYF. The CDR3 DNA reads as TGTGCCAGCAGCTTAGGAGTAGCGGGAGGTCACGAGCAGTACTTC.

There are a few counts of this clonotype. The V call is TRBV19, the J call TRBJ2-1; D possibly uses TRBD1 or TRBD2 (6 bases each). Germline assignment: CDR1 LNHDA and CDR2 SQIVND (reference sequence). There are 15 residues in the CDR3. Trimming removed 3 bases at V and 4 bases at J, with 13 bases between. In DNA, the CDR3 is TGTGCCAGTAGTATGTCGGGGGCTGGGTACAATGAGCAGTTCTTC. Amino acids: CASSMSGAGYNEQFF.

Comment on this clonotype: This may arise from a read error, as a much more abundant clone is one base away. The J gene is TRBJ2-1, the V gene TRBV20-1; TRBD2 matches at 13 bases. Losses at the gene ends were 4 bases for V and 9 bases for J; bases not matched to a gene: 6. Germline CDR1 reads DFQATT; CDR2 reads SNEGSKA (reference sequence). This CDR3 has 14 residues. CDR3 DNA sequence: TGCAGTGCTACTGAGACTAGCGGGGGGAGTGAGCAGTTCTTC. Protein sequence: CSATETSGGSEQFF.

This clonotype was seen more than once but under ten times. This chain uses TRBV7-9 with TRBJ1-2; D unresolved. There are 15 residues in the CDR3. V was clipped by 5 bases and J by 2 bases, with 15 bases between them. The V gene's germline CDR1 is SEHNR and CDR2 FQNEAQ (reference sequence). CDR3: CASSPVPHGNYGYTF. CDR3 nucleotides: TGTGCCAGCAGCCCCGTTCCTCACGGGAACTATGGCTACACCTTC.

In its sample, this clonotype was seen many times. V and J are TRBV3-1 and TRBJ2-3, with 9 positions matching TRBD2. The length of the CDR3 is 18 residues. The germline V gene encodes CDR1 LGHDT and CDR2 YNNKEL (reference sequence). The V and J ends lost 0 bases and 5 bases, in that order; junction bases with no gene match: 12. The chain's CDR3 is CASSQDFGGHSGRDTQYF. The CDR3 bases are TGTGCCAGCAGCCAAGATTTTGGTGGTCATAGCGGGAGAGATACGCAGTATTTT.

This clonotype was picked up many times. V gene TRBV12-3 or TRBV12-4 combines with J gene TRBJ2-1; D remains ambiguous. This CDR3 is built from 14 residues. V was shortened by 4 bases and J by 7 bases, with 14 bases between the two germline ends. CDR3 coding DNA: TGTGCCAGCAGTTCCATACCCTCTAAGAATGAGCAGTTCTTC. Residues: CASSSIPSKNEQFF.

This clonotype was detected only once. CDR3 sequence: CASSTGTTETQYF. In DNA form, the CDR3 reads TGTGCCAGCAGTACCGGGACGACGGAGACCCAGTACTTC. The V and J genes are TRBV7-3 and TRBJ2-5, with D tentatively TRBD1 or TRBD2 (5 bases each). This CDR3 comprises 13 residues. V lost 6 bases, J lost 5 bases, and 13 bases lay in between. From germline, CDR1 is SGHTA and CDR2 FQGTGA.

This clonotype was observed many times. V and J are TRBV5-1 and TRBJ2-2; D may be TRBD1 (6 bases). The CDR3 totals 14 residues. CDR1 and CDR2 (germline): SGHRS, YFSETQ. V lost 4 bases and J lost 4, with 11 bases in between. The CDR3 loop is CASSGQQGTGELFF. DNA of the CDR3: TGCGCCAGCAGCGGTCAACAGGGCACCGGGGAGCTGTTTTTT.

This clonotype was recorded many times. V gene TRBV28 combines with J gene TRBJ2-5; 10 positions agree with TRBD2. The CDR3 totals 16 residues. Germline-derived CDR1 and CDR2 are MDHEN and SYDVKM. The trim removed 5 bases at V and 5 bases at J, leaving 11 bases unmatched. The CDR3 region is CASSPTSGRASETQYF. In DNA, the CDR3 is TGTGCCAGCAGTCCGACGAGCGGGAGGGCCTCGGAGACCCAGTACTTC.